This TCR beta chain is drawn from a study of cytomegalovirus exposure and HLA in healthy donors (dated by TCRdb to the late 2010s). Broadly, across the study: According to a later analysis, the 120 validation repertoires were produced on the same platform as the 666 repertoires of the first cohort. The study aimed to test whether signatures of past pathogen exposure could be identified by cataloging public T cell receptors. High-throughput TCR immunosequencing, statistical association of individual TCRs with disease status, and machine learning were combined to predict cytomegalovirus infection status. A separate validation cohort of 100 to 150 different subjects was used in addition to the approximately 640-subject first cohort. Broad study findings and their caveats: According to the authors, the approach could potentially be generalized to other disease states and immunological phenotypes. A later analysis found that TCRs clustered in the first cohort also tended to co-occur in the 120 validation repertoires, with about 94% of cluster scores above 0. Cytomegalovirus status was reported to be diagnosed by the classifier with high specificity and sensitivity in both the original and validation cohorts. The study gave a list of 150 to 200 TCR beta chains associated with cytomegalovirus. A later analysis had no HLA typing for the validation cohort, so co-occurrence there was scored across all 110 or so repertoires. Across donors, most TCR sequences were observed very rarely, whereas some public TCRs were present in many individuals. Three of the identified cytomegalovirus-associated TCR beta chains were confirmed in vitro to be specific for cytomegalovirus antigens.

The library was prepared using the immunoSEQ multiplex PCR assay. As for the authors' bioinformatics: A statistical classification framework was developed to diagnose cytomegalovirus status using the catalog of TCR beta chain sequences. TCRdb took this table from immuneACCESS and kept in-frame rearrangements with V and J called. Such tables lack part of the clones; where checked against another copy, unresolved V genes explain under half of the gap, and the rest is unexplained. V, J and clone size were drawn from that table, and D and trimming were deduced from the DNA. The sample yields about 130,000 clones; more than 80% were counted once. The ten largest clones capture about 6.7% of the sample. Separate from the roughly 650-subject first cohort, the validation cohort of over 90 subjects was the group to which the donors belonged. This clone was seen a single time. Its antigen is not yet known. The record has no base qualities; no much larger clone is one base away.

CDR3 length: 14 amino acids, cysteine to phenylalanine. Here the CDR3 DNA is all that survives: 42 bases in frame from base 1. Reading the germline V gene gives CDR1 SNHLY and CDR2 FYNNEI. V sheds 6 bases and J sheds 4 bases, leaving 15 bases between their ends. The chain employs TRBV2 and TRBJ1-1; the best D guess is TRBD1, with 5 bases matching. Sequenced input: PBMCs. This receptor was identified in a woman in her 30s in good health and CMV-seropositive. The bases are TGTGCCAGCAGAGTCGGTGTGGGGGGCACTGAAGCTTTCTTT. Translated, it gives CASRVGVGGTEAFF. The reference TRBV2 and TRBJ1-1 proteins fill in what lies around the CDR3, so the full variable domain reads EPEVTQTPSHQVTQMGQEVILRCVPISNHLYFYWYRQILGQKVEFLVSFYNNEISEKSEIFDDQFSVERPDGSNFTLKIRSTKLEDSAMYFCASRVGVGGTEAFFGQGTRLTVV.